Listed below are T cell receptor beta chains from one sample, sequenced in a study of cytomegalovirus exposure and HLA in healthy donors. Data came from immunoSEQ multiplex PCR; TCRdb stores just in-frame clones and leaves some out. Here the sample spans some 170,000 clones, around 86% being singletons. Sequences were obtained from PBMCs. The receptor source for this set is a man aged 30-40 years in good health and CMV-seropositive. Both conserved end residues are part of each CDR3. A D gene is named only where the DNA matches it firmly. Size tells how often a clone was seen (once, few, many) or the class of an expanded clone, and some rows leave it out.

d_call j_call v_call clone_size cdr3_nt cdr3_aa
. TRBJ2-1 TRBV10-1 . TGCGCCAGCAGTCCGGGACTCCATCACAATGAGCAGTTCTTC CASSPGLHHNEQFF
TRBD2 TRBJ2-7 TRBV11-2 . TGTGCCAGCAGTCAGCCCTTCCGGGGGGGGTACGAGCAGTACTTC CASSQPFRGGYEQYF
TRBD1 TRBJ1-1 TRBV4-1 . TGCGCCAGCAGCCAAGAGGGGACAGGGGGCGACGGTTTCTTT CASSQEGTGGDGFF
. TRBJ1-5 TRBV30 . TGTGCCTGGAGCGGCGGCGGCAATCAGCCCCAGCATTTT CAWSGGGNQPQHF
. TRBJ2-2 TRBV29-1 . TGCAGCGTTCCCAGGTCGGGGTCGAGCACCGGGGAGCTGTTTTTT CSVPRSGSSTGELFF
TRBD2 TRBJ2-7 TRBV6-1 . TGTGCCAGCAGTGAAGGAGCGGGAGGGCCAGTTCAATCCTCCTACGAGCAGTACTTC CASSEGAGGPVQSSYEQYF
TRBD1 TRBJ1-2 TRBV11-2 . TGTGCCAGCAGGGGACAGGGGGATGGCTACACCTTC CASRGQGDGYTF
. TRBJ1-2 TRBV2 few TGTGCCAGCAGTGCCGGGACAAGCTATGGCTACACCTTC CASSAGTSYGYTF
TRBD1 TRBJ1-6 TRBV27 . TGTGCCAGCAGTCCCCGACAGGGTAATTCACCCCTCCACTTT CASSPRQGNSPLHF
. TRBJ2-1 TRBV27 . TGTGCCAGCAGCCCGGGGAATATCGCCTACAATGAGCAGTTCTTC CASSPGNIAYNEQFF
. TRBJ1-4 TRBV2 . TGTGCCAGCAGGTACGAACAGGCTTCTAATGAAAAACTGTTTTTT CASRYEQASNEKLFF
TRBD1 TRBJ1-4 TRBV4-2 . TGTGCCACCAGGGGGAATGAAAAACTGTTTTTT CATRGNEKLFF
. TRBJ2-1 TRBV19 once TGTGCCAGTCGCGGGACCTACAATGAGCAGTTCTTC CASRGTYNEQFF
TRBD1 TRBJ2-7 TRBV19 . TGTGCCAGTAGTATACTACCGACAGGGAACTTATACGAGCAGTACTTC CASSILPTGNLYEQYF
TRBD1 TRBJ1-5 TRBV7-2 . TGTGCCAGCAGCTCCCGGACAGGCGATAGCAATCAGCCCCAGCATTTT CASSSRTGDSNQPQHF
TRBD1 TRBJ2-1 TRBV5-1 once TGCGCCAGCAGCTTGTTCAGGGGACAGTCCTACAATGAGCAGTTCTTC CASSLFRGQSYNEQFF
. TRBJ2-7 TRBV18 . TGTGCCAGCTCAGGGACAATTACCTACGAGCAGTACTTC CASSGTITYEQYF
. TRBJ2-7 TRBV5-1 . TGCGCCAGCAGCTTGGCCCGGGACATAACGGCTGGTGAGCAGTACTTC CASSLARDITAGEQYF
. TRBJ2-4 TRBV6-5 once TGTGCCAGCAGTTACAATAGCTTAGCCAAAAACATTCAGTACTTC CASSYNSLAKNIQYF
TRBD1 TRBJ2-7 TRBV30 . TGTGCCTGGAGTGACACAGGGGAGACGTACTTC CAWSDTGETYF
. TRBJ2-7 TRBV5-4 . TGTGCCAGCAGCTTGAGGGGGGTCGGCCGCTACGAGCAGTACTTC CASSLRGVGRYEQYF
. TRBJ2-7 TRBV11-2 once TGTGCCAGCAGCTTAGAACGTTCCCTATACGAGCAGTACTTC CASSLERSLYEQYF
. TRBJ2-7 TRBV2 . TGTGCCAGAGGTACACCTAGCGAGACCACCTACGAGCAGTACTTC CARGTPSETTYEQYF
. TRBJ2-7 TRBV5-1 . TGCGCCAGCAGCTTGGGGGGCCCCTACGAGCAGTACTTC CASSLGGPYEQYF
. TRBJ2-5 TRBV4-1 . TGCGCCAGCAGCCCCGTGGACACCGCACAAGAGACCCAGTACTTC CASSPVDTAQETQYF
TRBD1 TRBJ1-2 TRBV9 . TGTGCCAGCTCAGGGGGACAGTACGGGAGTGGCTACACCTTC CASSGGQYGSGYTF
TRBD1 TRBJ1-5 TRBV28 . TGTGCCAGCAGTTCCGGGACAGGGGGGTATCAGCCCCAGCATTTT CASSSGTGGYQPQHF
. TRBJ2-5 TRBV20-1 . TGCAGTGCAGGGACCCAGTACTTC CSAGTQYF
. TRBJ2-2 TRBV6-5 few TGTGCAGCAGGTTTGGAGGGATACACCGGGGAGCTGTTTTTT CAAGLEGYTGELFF